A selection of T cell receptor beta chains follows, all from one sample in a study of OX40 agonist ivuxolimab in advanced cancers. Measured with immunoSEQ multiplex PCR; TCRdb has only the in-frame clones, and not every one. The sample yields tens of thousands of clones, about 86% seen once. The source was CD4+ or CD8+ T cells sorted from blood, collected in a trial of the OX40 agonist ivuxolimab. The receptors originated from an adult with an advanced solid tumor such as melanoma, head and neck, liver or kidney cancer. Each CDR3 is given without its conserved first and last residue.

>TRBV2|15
ASSVPRQGAPGNIQY
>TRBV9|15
ASSLSDRGQGGYEQY
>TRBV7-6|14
ASSHSGLAVKETQY
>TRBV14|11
ASSPGTGYEQY
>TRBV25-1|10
ASSAGVNGYT
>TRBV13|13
ASSFTSGDFYEQY
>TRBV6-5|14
ASSSQHPGPNYGYT
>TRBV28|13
ASNGVRDRGRGAF
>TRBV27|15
ASSSPTSGGPRGTQY
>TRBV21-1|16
ASSKSGPGLAGSNEQF
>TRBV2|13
ASSQLAGAEDTQY
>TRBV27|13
ATTGVGARADTQY
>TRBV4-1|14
ASSQGTGGPLQPQH
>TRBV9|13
ASSVGGDRYNEQF
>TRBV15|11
ATSLGGNEKLF
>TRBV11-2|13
ASSAGRGVGNTIY
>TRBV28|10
ASRPPLAPQY
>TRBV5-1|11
ASSLRGSYEQY
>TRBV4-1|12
ASSQDGPNVEQF
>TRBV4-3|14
ASSQDRGGWSETQY
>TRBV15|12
ATSRTDEYYGYT
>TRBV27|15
ASSLVYPGTVNSPLH
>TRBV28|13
ASIKSASLYNEQF
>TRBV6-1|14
ASSEGFGLKDQPQH
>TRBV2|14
ASSDATALLTDTQY
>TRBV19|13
ASSLGLAVWNEQF
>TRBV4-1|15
ASSWEGGGWSYNEQF
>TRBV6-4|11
ASSGGTGHEQY
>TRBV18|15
ASSPDSPGHRDYEQY
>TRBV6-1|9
ASGPGGELF
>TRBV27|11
ASRLAGYNEQF
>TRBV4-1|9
ASSEGETQY
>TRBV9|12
ASNPGTASYEQY
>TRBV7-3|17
ASSPTGAGRPSPHNEQF
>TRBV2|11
ASSAGGVTEAF
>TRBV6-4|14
ASSDSIAATYNEQF
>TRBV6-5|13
ASTTTGYHNSPLH
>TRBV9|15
ASSLTSGGYNTGELF
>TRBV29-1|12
SVEGLEGRYEQY
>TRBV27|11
ASSFRQGDGYT
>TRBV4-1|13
ASSQGTGGTYEQY
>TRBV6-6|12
ASSNDRGNEKLF
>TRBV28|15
ASSLGLGGGYDEKLF
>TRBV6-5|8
ASGDYEQY
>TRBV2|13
ASSWSSGRQETQY
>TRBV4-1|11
ASSQWTAETQY
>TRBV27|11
ASSFGGTDTQY
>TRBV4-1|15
ASSQDDRGYLYTEAF
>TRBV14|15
ASSQTYVTATNEKLF
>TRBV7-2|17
ASSFSELAFPSIYNEQF
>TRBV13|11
ASSFLSGHEQY
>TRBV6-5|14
ASSYRDRGFNQPQH
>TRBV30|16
AWSSPLGAGGRAGELF
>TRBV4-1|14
ASSRGTGIMNTEAF
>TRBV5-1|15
ASSRPLAARGNNEQF
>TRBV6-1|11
ASSEVKGTEAF
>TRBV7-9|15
ASSGATGWKTKNIQY
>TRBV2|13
ASSEQGVFKTEAF
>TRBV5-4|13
ASSETLDYQETQY
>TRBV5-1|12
ASSWGQGMDEQY